This T cell receptor beta chain stems from a study of blood T cell repertoires in COVID-19. Profiling relied on immunoSEQ multiplex PCR, and the TCRdb table lists in-frame clones only, not all of them. The table lists approximately 210,000 clones, roughly 90% of them singletons. This clone was seen once. V lost 3 bases, J lost 6 bases, and 10 bases stayed unmatched. This CDR3 is built from 14 residues. The germline V gene encodes CDR1 DFQATT and CDR2 SNEGSKA (reference sequence). The receptor comes from a woman in her 70s with acute or convalescent COVID-19. V and J are TRBV20-1 and TRBJ2-7; 8 nucleotides align to TRBD2. Sample: peripheral blood. The CDR3 DNA reads TGCAGTGCTAGTCCAAGAGCGGGAGTGGGCGAGCAGTACTTC. Encoded protein: CSASPRAGVGEQYF.